These 17 T cell receptor beta chains share one sample of origin, sequenced in a study of OX40 agonist ivuxolimab in advanced cancers. Library generation was performed with the immunoSEQ multiplex PCR assay. This immuneACCESS table, as held by TCRdb, lists in-frame sequences with V and J called but not all clones. Of the missing ones, under half trace to an unresolved V gene in checked studies; the others have no known cause. Here the sample has about 93,000 clones; roughly 94% occur a single time. The ten largest clones capture roughly 0.5% of the sample. The source was CD4+ or CD8+ T cells sorted from blood, collected in a trial of the OX40 agonist ivuxolimab. The receptors come from an adult with an advanced solid tumor such as melanoma, head and neck, liver or kidney cancer.

CDR3 in amino acids: CASSNSRLSYNSPLHF. The CDR3 region has the DNA TGTGCCAGTAGTAATTCCCGTCTCTCCTATAATTCACCCCTCCACTTT. The genes are TRBV19 and TRBJ1-6; no clear D gene. V was cut by 4 bases and J by 0 bases, with 10 bases left in between. This CDR3 is built from 16 residues. CDR1 LNHDA and CDR2 SQIVND come from the germline V gene (reference sequence).

V gene TRBV7-9 combines with J gene TRBJ2-5; the match to TRBD2 covers 8 bases. J lost 2 bases, V lost 2 bases, and 1 base had no gene match. CDR3 length: 14 residues. Germline CDR1 reads SEHNR; CDR2 reads FQNEAQ (reference sequence). CDR3: CASSLTSGQETQYF. CDR3 sequence (DNA): TGTGCCAGCAGCTTAACTAGCGGTCAAGAGACCCAGTACTTC. The full variable domain, in which reference TRBV7-9 and TRBJ2-5 provide the parts outside the CDR3, is DTGVSQNPRHKITKRGQNVTFRCDPISEHNRLYWYRQTLGQGPEFLTYFQNEAQLEKSRLLSDRFSAERPKGSFSTLEIQRTEQGDSAMYLCASSLTSGQETQYFGPGTRLLVL.

The chain recombines TRBV6-5 with TRBJ1-2; D is unresolved. From germline, CDR1 is MNHEY and CDR2 SVGAGI. The CDR3 totals 14 residues. The ends were cut back, 5 bases at V and 4 bases at J, with 14 bases in the middle. CDR3 DNA sequence: TGTGCCAGCAGTCCCCTTGAGGAGGTCTATGGCTACACCTTC. This codes for CASSPLEEVYGYTF.

V is TRBV6-5 and J is TRBJ2-7; weak D call: TRBD2 (5 bases). CDR1 is MNHEY, CDR2 SVGAGI, per germline. V lost 0 bases to trimming and J lost 7 bases, with 16 bases between them. This CDR3 has 15 amino acids. Written as DNA, the CDR3 is TGTGCCAGCAGTTACTCAAACACAATCCCGGGGGAGCAGTACTTC. This sequence encodes CASSYSNTIPGEQYF.

The V and J genes are TRBV18 and TRBJ1-4; no clear D gene. This CDR3 region has 13 residues. V lost 5 bases to trimming and J lost 6 bases, with 10 bases between them. Germline assignment: CDR1 KGHSH and CDR2 LQKENI. CDR3 nucleotides: TGTGCCAGCTCAGCCGACCAGGATGAAAAACTGTTTTTT. Translated, it gives CASSADQDEKLFF.

The chain recombines TRBV6-1 with TRBJ1-2; D is possibly TRBD1 (5 bases). V shed 11 bases and J shed 1 base, with 14 bases lying between them. There are 13 residues in the CDR3. Germline V lookup: CDR1 MNHNS, CDR2 SASEGT. The CDR3: CAGRDGVNYGYTF. The CDR3 region has the DNA TGTGCCGGGAGGGACGGAGTTAACTATGGCTACACCTTC.

The J gene is TRBJ2-7, the V gene TRBV27; 9 bases are a match to TRBD1. This CDR3 spans 16 amino acids. The germline V gene encodes CDR1 MNHEY and CDR2 SMNVEV (reference sequence). The V gene end was trimmed by 3 bases and the J gene end by 4 bases; junction bases not matched to a gene: 10. The CDR3 bases are TGTGCCAGCAGTTTGGCCCGACCGGGACAGGGATACGAGCAGTACTTC. This translates into CASSLARPGQGYEQYF.

The chain recombines TRBV4-1 with TRBJ2-7, with D maybe TRBD2 (5 bases). The CDR3 length is 14 residues. V was pared by 4 bases and J by 3 bases, with 13 bases between. Germline CDR1 and CDR2: MGHRA and YSYEKL. The CDR3 DNA reads as TGCGCCAGCAGCCCCGTTGGACTTTTCTACGAGCAGTACTTC. The encoded protein is CASSPVGLFYEQYF.

The chain joins TRBV5-4 to TRBJ1-3, with no clear D. Trimming cost V 1 base and J 0 bases, with 11 bases left between them. Germline CDR1 is SGHNT and CDR2 is YYREEE (reference sequence). The CDR3 spans 16 residues. CDR3 residues: CASSLQGLISGNTIYF. DNA for the CDR3: TGTGCCAGCAGCTTGCAAGGCCTGATCTCTGGAAACACCATATATTTT.

J is TRBJ2-2 and V is TRBV5-5; TRBD2 matches at 8 bases. Germline V gene data show CDR1 as SGHKS and CDR2 as YYEKEE (reference sequence). The CDR3 totals 15 residues. The ends lost 3 bases at V and 4 bases at J; junction bases unmatched: 5. DNA of the CDR3: TGTGCCAGCAGCTCCGGGGGGGTTCTCACCGGGGAGCTGTTTTTT. Its protein product is CASSSGGVLTGELFF.

This clone occurred once. The chain uses TRBV29-1 and TRBJ1-2; D is perhaps TRBD1 (5 bases). Germline V lookup: CDR1 SQVTM, CDR2 ANQGSEA. V was trimmed by 7 bases and J by 6 bases, leaving 21 bases between them. The CDR3 totals 14 residues. The CDR3 DNA follows: TGCAGCGCTGGGGTGATTAGCGGGGGGAATGGCTACACCTTC. It translates to CSAGVISGGNGYTF.

This clone was detected only once. This chain links TRBV6-5 with TRBJ1-1; TRBD1 matches 7 bases. Germline V CDR1 and CDR2: MNHEY, SVGAGI. The CDR3 covers 12 residues. The V and J ends lost 10 bases and 11 bases, in that order; junction bases with no gene match: 13. The CDR3 is CATQQRTGAAFF. The CDR3 DNA follows: TGTGCCACCCAGCAGCGTACAGGGGCTGCTTTCTTT.

The chain couples TRBV7-9 to TRBJ1-4; D gene uncertain. Deletions cut 1 base from V and 8 bases from J, with 17 bases between. This CDR3 comprises 16 residues. Germline CDR1 reads SEHNR; CDR2 reads FQNEAQ (reference sequence). CDR3: CASSLEGPGLREKLFF. The CDR3 DNA reads TGTGCCAGCAGCTTAGAGGGTCCTGGGCTGCGGGAAAAACTGTTTTTT.

The chain uses TRBV6-1 and TRBJ1-3; D not certain. Between the trimmed V and J ends, which lost 2 bases and 0 bases, there was a span of 14 bases. The CDR3 runs 17 residues. Germline V gives CDR1 MNHNS, CDR2 SASEGT. CDR3 amino acids: CASSERWVGNSGNTIYF. The CDR3 coding sequence is TGTGCCAGCAGTGAAAGGTGGGTCGGCAACTCTGGAAACACCATATATTTT.

The rearrangement uses TRBV5-1 and TRBJ1-3; no definite D call. The V gene lost 4 bases and the J gene lost 2 bases, with 10 bases spanning the gap. The CDR3 runs to 14 residues. CDR1 is SGHRS, CDR2 YFSETQ, per germline. The CDR3 DNA reads as TGCGCCAGCAGCGGCAGTCAACCTGGAAACACCATATATTTT. Its protein product is CASSGSQPGNTIYF.

This rearrangement joins TRBV6-5 to TRBJ2-6; either TRBD1 or TRBD2 may fit D (6 bases each). V was clipped by 10 bases and J by 2 bases, with 15 bases between them. This CDR3 contains 15 residues. In germline, CDR1 is MNHEY, CDR2 SVGAGI. The CDR3 region has the DNA TGTGCCACCGGAATGAGGGGGGCTGGGGCCAACGTCCTGACTTTC. Translation: CATGMRGAGANVLTF.

In this sample, this clone turned up once. Distinct nucleotide sequences in the sample also encode this CDR3. This chain connects TRBV6-5 to TRBJ2-3; D ambiguous. V was trimmed by 2 bases and J by 0 bases, leaving 6 bases between them. CDR1 is MNHEY and CDR2 is SVGAGI in the germline V gene. The CDR3 is 14 amino acids. CDR3 DNA sequence: TGTGCCAGCAGTTACGGTTCTAGCACAGATACGCAGTATTTT. Its translation is CASSYGSSTDTQYF.